The clone carrying this T cell receptor beta chain is judged medium-sized. What it binds is unknown. This sample is part of a study of metastatic and nonmetastatic thyroid tumors. Whole-study results and caveats: Reported TCR beta diversity, measured in blood and tumor, was significantly higher for malignant thyroid tumors than for benign nodules.

V trimming: 1 base; J trimming: 5 bases; junction bases outside the gene matches: 14. This CDR3 spans 17 amino acids. Germline values: CDR1 DFQATT, CDR2 SNEGSKA (reference sequence). Patients were all untreated before their thyroid surgery. TCRdb reanalyzed the PCR reads via MiXCR. The data contain under 40,000 clones, about a sixth of them singletons. The chain recombines TRBV20-1 with TRBJ2-7, with 10 bases aligning to TRBD2. The clonotype was recovered from a female donor with papillary thyroid cancer or a benign thyroid nodule (not recorded which). Some clones in this sample may be carry-over from other donors' samples. Sequencing input: blood. Written as DNA, the CDR3 is TGCAGTGCTAGAGCTCCGCTAGCGGGAGTTAGGGCCAACGAGCAGTACTTC. Encoded protein: CSARAPLAGVRANEQYF.